Presented here are 28 T cell receptor beta chains from one specimen sequenced in a study of blood T cell repertoires in COVID-19. Method: immunoSEQ multiplex PCR; TCRdb's copy keeps in-frame clones and lacks some. The sample yields around 220,000 clones, around 85% seen once. Material for sequencing was peripheral blood. Source of these receptors: a middle-aged woman with active or convalescent COVID-19.

CDR3 DNA: TGCGCCAGCAGCCAATCCCCTTTGCCCCCAACAGGGGGTTGGATAGGGCACATTCAGTACTTC. It encodes CASSQSPLPPTGGWIGHIQYF. This chain links TRBV4-1 with TRBJ2-4, with 8 nucleotides matching TRBD1. The V segment lost 2 bases and the J segment 8 bases; nucleotides outside the gene matches: 26. Germline values: CDR1 MGHRA, CDR2 YSYEKL. The CDR3 runs 21 residues.

V and J are TRBV3-1 (or the pseudogene TRBV3-2) and TRBJ2-3; weak D call: TRBD2 (7 bases). The CDR3 totals 15 residues. Trimming took 4 bases from V and 6 from J, leaving 17 bases between them. Germline CDR1 reads LGHDT; CDR2 reads YNNKEL (reference sequence). CDR3 amino acids: CASSRRGPGKDTQYF. The CDR3 nucleotides read TGTGCCAGCAGCCGGCGGGGGCCTGGAAAGGATACGCAGTATTTT.

This CDR3 is CASSLGQEPYGYTF. CDR3 sequence (DNA): TGCGCCAGCAGCTTGGGACAGGAACCATATGGCTACACCTTC. The J gene is TRBJ1-2, the V gene TRBV5-1; D perhaps matches TRBD1 (6 bases). CDR1 and CDR2 from the germline V gene are SGHRS and YFSETQ. V lost 0 bases to trimming and J lost 5 bases, with 11 bases between them. This CDR3 is built from 14 residues.

V and J are TRBV7-9 and TRBJ2-1, with 7 positions matching TRBD1. Germline V CDR1 and CDR2: SEHNR, FQNEAQ (reference sequence). The CDR3 consists of 17 residues. V was pared by 3 bases and J by 4 bases, with 12 bases of the junction left unmatched. The CDR3 DNA reads TGTGCCAGCAGCTTCGACAGGGCCCGACCCACGTACAATGAGCAGTTCTTC. It is translated as CASSFDRARPTYNEQFF.

The V gene is TRBV19, the J gene TRBJ1-5; D uncertain. With 0 bases removed from V and 7 bases from J, the gap between germline ends came to 10 bases. The CDR3 has 14 amino acids. Per germline, CDR1 LNHDA and CDR2 SQIVND (reference sequence). CDR3 in amino acids: CASSIDWTGQPQHF. In DNA form, the CDR3 reads TGTGCCAGTAGTATAGATTGGACTGGCCAGCCCCAGCATTTT.

This chain joins TRBV5-5 and TRBJ1-2; 8 bases fit TRBD1. V was clipped by 4 bases and J by 4 bases; unmatched bases: 9. The CDR3 is made up of 15 amino acids. CDR1 and CDR2 from the germline V gene are SGHKS and YYEKEE (reference sequence). The CDR3 DNA follows: TGTGCCAGCAGCCTCCGGCCAGGGGGCGGCTATGGCTACACCTTC. This translates into CASSLRPGGGYGYTF.

In this sample, this clone turned up a few times. The chain joins TRBV6-6 to TRBJ2-5, with D possibly being TRBD1 (5 bases). Germline loops: CDR1 MNHNY, CDR2 SVGAGI (reference sequence). This CDR3 has 15 residues. With 7 bases removed from V and 5 bases from J, the gap between germline ends came to 20 bases. CDR3 bases: TGTGCCAGCAATAATTACCTAGGCAGGGATGAGACCCAGTACTTC. Amino acids: CASNNYLGRDETQYF.

The chain has TRBV28 and TRBJ2-4; the match to TRBD2 covers 8 bases. Germline CDR1 is MDHEN and CDR2 is SYDVKM. Trimming at V came to 3 bases and at J to 6 bases, leaving 1 base not matched to a gene. This CDR3 comprises 13 residues. This CDR3 reads CASSLSGGNIQYF. The CDR3, as DNA: TGTGCCAGCAGTTTGAGCGGGGGAAACATTCAGTACTTC.

This chain uses TRBV9 with TRBJ1-1, with 8 bases that match TRBD1. This CDR3 spans 12 amino acids. The germline gives CDR1 SGDLS, CDR2 YYNGEE. With 7 bases clipped from V and 6 bases from J, the junction kept 5 bases outside the gene matches. The CDR3 DNA is TGTGCCAGCGGAGGACAGGGCGCTGAAGCTTTCTTT. Encoded protein: CASGGQGAEAFF. Full variable domain (remainder filled in from reference TRBV9 and TRBJ1-1): DSGVTQTPKHLITATGQRVTLRCSPRSGDLSVYWYQQSLDQGLQFLIQYYNGEERAKGNILERFSAQQFPDLHSELNLSSLELGDSALYFCASGGQGAEAFFGQGTRLTVV.

This clone was observed once. The chain couples TRBV5-4 to TRBJ1-4; 7 bases align to TRBD1. Germline assignment: CDR1 SGHNT and CDR2 YYREEE (reference sequence). This CDR3 has 14 amino acids. With V trimmed by 2 bases and J by 6 bases, 4 bases remained unmatched. CDR3 residues: CASSLQGPDEKLFF. CDR3 DNA: TGTGCCAGCAGCTTACAGGGGCCTGATGAAAAACTGTTTTTT.

This clone showed up just once. The chain joins TRBV19 to TRBJ2-5; TRBD2 matches at 8 bases. V dropped 6 bases and J dropped 2; count of bases not matched to a gene: 2. CDR1 is LNHDA and CDR2 is SQIVND in the germline V gene (reference sequence). CDR3 length: 13 amino acids. DNA for the CDR3: TGTGCCAGTAGGGTAGCGGGGCAAGAGACCCAGTACTTC. This translates into CASRVAGQETQYF.

The chain has TRBV28 and TRBJ1-5; possible D gene TRBD1, 6 bases. The CDR3 length is 15 residues. V was trimmed by 6 bases and J by 9 bases, leaving 21 bases between them. From germline, CDR1 is MDHEN and CDR2 SYDVKM. CDR3 sequence reads: CASSSGGGGSWPQHF. For the CDR3, the DNA is TGTGCCAGCAGCTCCGGGGGAGGGGGTAGTTGGCCCCAGCATTTT.

The chain joins TRBV10-1 to TRBJ2-1; 10 positions match TRBD2. In germline, CDR1 is WNHNN, CDR2 SYGVQD (reference sequence). Trimming removed 2 bases from V and 5 bases from J; junction bases left unmatched: 3. The CDR3 consists of 15 residues. CDR3 sequence reads: CASSEASGGDNEQFF. Here the CDR3 DNA reads TGCGCCAGCAGTGAGGCTAGCGGGGGAGACAATGAGCAGTTCTTC.

The CDR3 nucleotides are TGTGCCAGCAGCTCCCCGACTGTATATTCACCCCTCCACTTT. It codes for CASSSPTVYSPLHF. This rearrangement joins TRBV25-1 to TRBJ1-6; D not resolved. V lost 6 bases to trimming and J lost 8 bases, with 14 bases between them. Germline assignment: CDR1 MGHDK and CDR2 SYGVNS. The CDR3 is made up of 14 amino acids.

This rearrangement joins TRBV11-2 to TRBJ2-5, with D possibly matching TRBD2 (5 bases). V was shortened by 1 base and J by 7 bases, with 13 bases between the two germline ends. From germline, CDR1 is SGHAT and CDR2 FQNNGV. The CDR3 runs 14 residues. CDR3 sequence reads: CASSLVRTRGTQYF. In DNA form, the CDR3 reads TGTGCCAGCAGCTTAGTGCGTACTAGAGGGACCCAGTACTTC.

The chain joins TRBV6-2 or TRBV6-3 to TRBJ2-3; tentatively, D is TRBD2 (6 bases). The length of the CDR3 is 15 residues. Germline V lookup: CDR1 MNHEY, CDR2 SVGEGT. V lost 2 bases to trimming and J lost 2 bases, with 11 bases between them. CDR3 sequence (DNA): TGTGCCAGCAGTTACCGGCAGCGGGCCACAGATACGCAGTATTTT. Protein: CASSYRQRATDTQYF.

This rearrangement joins TRBV3-1 (or the pseudogene TRBV3-2) to TRBJ2-5; D is uncertain. Looked up from germline, CDR1 is LGHDT and CDR2 is YNNKEL (reference sequence). Trimming took off 2 bases at V and 7 bases at J, with 11 bases between the two ends. This CDR3 comprises 13 residues. The CDR3 loop is CASSQTPRVTQYF. The CDR3 DNA reads TGTGCCAGCAGCCAAACACCCCGGGTGACCCAGTACTTC.

Remarks on this clone: The sample holds other DNA sequences that translate to the same CDR3. The chain links TRBV13 to TRBJ1-3; weak D call: TRBD1 (5 bases). This CDR3 comprises 14 residues. Germline V gives CDR1 PRHDT, CDR2 FYEKMQ (reference sequence). Trimming cost V 3 bases and J 2 bases, with 8 bases left between them. The DNA for the CDR3 is TGTGCCAGCAGCTTGGGGGGAGCTGGAAACACCATATATTTT. It codes for CASSLGGAGNTIYF.

The chain has TRBV29-1 and TRBJ1-2; TRBD1 agrees at 11 bases. The CDR3 has 15 amino acids. V lost 4 bases and J lost 0; bases outside the gene matches: 4. Germline V gene sequence: CDR1 SQVTM, CDR2 ANQGSEA. CDR3 sequence: CSVGTGGATNYGYTF. The CDR3 nucleotides read TGCAGCGTTGGGACAGGGGGCGCGACTAACTATGGCTACACCTTC.

J is TRBJ2-1 and V is TRBV5-8; TRBD1 aligns across 7 bases. This CDR3 contains 17 residues. CDR1 is SGHTS and CDR2 is YDEGEE in the germline V gene. V lost 3 bases, J lost 6 bases, and 15 bases stayed unmatched. CDR3 loop: CASSSGTNRGASNEQFF. The CDR3 DNA sequence: TGTGCCAGCAGCTCGGGAACGAACAGGGGAGCTAGCAATGAGCAGTTCTTC.

There are a few counts of this clone. This sequence joins TRBV5-6 and TRBJ2-4; D is perhaps TRBD2 (7 bases). Trimming left V 0 bases short and J 9 bases short, with 16 bases between. Germline assignment: CDR1 SGHDT and CDR2 YYEEEE. This CDR3 has 15 amino acids. This CDR3 reads CASSLEGRGAGIQYF. The CDR3 nucleotides are TGTGCCAGCAGCTTGGAGGGACGGGGGGCCGGCATTCAGTACTTC.

This clone occurred a few times. The rearrangement uses TRBV5-1 and TRBJ2-1, with 7 bases identical to TRBD2. J was trimmed by 7 bases and V by 5 bases; bases with no gene match: 3. Germline lookup yields CDR1 SGHRS and CDR2 YFSETQ. This CDR3 contains 12 residues. The CDR3 DNA reads as TGCGCCAGCAGGGGAGGGGAAAATGAGCAGTTCTTC. It translates to CASRGGENEQFF.

This clone was observed a few times. The chain has TRBV5-1 and TRBJ1-1; D is possibly TRBD1 (6 bases). From germline, CDR1 is SGHRS and CDR2 YFSETQ. Trimming pared 3 bases from V and 3 bases from J, leaving 12 bases between. This CDR3 has 14 residues. CDR3 in DNA: TGCGCCAGCAGCTCGACGGGGGGCGACACTGAAGCTTTCTTT. This encodes CASSSTGGDTEAFF.

This clone was detected only a few times. The rearrangement links TRBV5-1 to TRBJ2-1; a possible D gene is TRBD2 (5 bases). Germline assignment: CDR1 SGHRS and CDR2 YFSETQ. The CDR3 loop spans 13 amino acids. V was clipped by 0 bases and J by 13 bases, with 14 bases between them. DNA for the CDR3: TGCGCCAGCAGCTTGGCGAGGGCTGACAATCAGTTCTTC. The encoded protein is CASSLARADNQFF.

The chain joins TRBV7-3 to TRBJ2-2; perhaps TRBD2 as D (6 bases). This CDR3 region has 15 residues. Germline V CDR1 and CDR2: SGHTA, FQGTGA. The germline V and J ends were trimmed by 5 bases and 9 bases, with 19 bases remaining between them. CDR3 sequence: CASSTGTGVSWELFF. Here the CDR3 DNA reads TGTGCCAGCAGCACTGGGACTGGGGTTTCGTGGGAGCTGTTTTTT.

The chain employs TRBV24-1 and TRBJ1-2; 7 nucleotides align to TRBD1. Germline trimming cut 6 bases from V and 4 bases from J; bases unmatched to any gene: 4. This CDR3 is 13 amino acids long. Germline V lookup: CDR1 KGHDR, CDR2 SFDVKD. CDR3 sequence: CATSPQGGYGYTF. The CDR3 coding sequence is TGTGCCACCAGTCCTCAGGGGGGCTATGGCTACACCTTC.

The J gene is TRBJ1-5, the V gene TRBV7-8; D is possibly TRBD1 (5 bases). Germline V gives CDR1 SGHVS, CDR2 FQNEAQ. The V end lost 5 bases, the J end lost 6 bases, and 14 bases lay between the germline ends. The CDR3 is 14 amino acids. As DNA, the CDR3 is TGTGCCAGCAGCCGATCAACGGGGGTTCAGCCCCAGCATTTT. Protein sequence: CASSRSTGVQPQHF.

The rearrangement uses TRBV2 and TRBJ2-6; 9 nucleotides agree with TRBD1. Germline V gives CDR1 SNHLY, CDR2 FYNNEI. The CDR3 length is 19 residues. Trimming took 6 bases from V and 0 from J; bases not matched to a gene: 12. Here the CDR3 reads CASRHTPGQGFSGANVLTF. The CDR3 DNA sequence: TGTGCCAGCAGACACACACCGGGACAGGGTTTCTCTGGGGCCAACGTCCTGACTTTC.